A single TCR beta chain is shown here with its context. The antigen is unknown. The source of the sample is a study of beta chain features in type 1 diabetes. Study observations and caveats: For Type 1 diabetes patients, all four CD4+ subsets carried TCRB CDR3s that were moderately but significantly shorter. Naive, central memory and Treg TCRB repertoires appeared more alike in patients than in healthy donors.

Isolated RNA was reverse transcribed in full, so expressed TCRB transcripts were sequenced. Sequenced by immunoSEQ multiplex PCR; TCRdb stores in-frame clones only, minus some. The repertoire holds 600,000 to 700,000 clones, with approximately 13% as singletons. The receptor was derived from a man aged 25 to 40 with type 1 diabetes. The specimen was naive CD4+ T cells from blood.

The CDR3 DNA follows: TGTGCCAGCTCATCAGGACAGGGGGCTGAGACCCAGTACTTC. It encodes CASSSGQGAETQYF. The genes are TRBV18 and TRBJ2-5; 11 bases are a match to TRBD1. Germline V gene lookup returns CDR1 KGHSH and CDR2 LQKENI. The CDR3 length is 14 residues. J lost 5 bases, V lost 5 bases, and 4 bases had no gene match.